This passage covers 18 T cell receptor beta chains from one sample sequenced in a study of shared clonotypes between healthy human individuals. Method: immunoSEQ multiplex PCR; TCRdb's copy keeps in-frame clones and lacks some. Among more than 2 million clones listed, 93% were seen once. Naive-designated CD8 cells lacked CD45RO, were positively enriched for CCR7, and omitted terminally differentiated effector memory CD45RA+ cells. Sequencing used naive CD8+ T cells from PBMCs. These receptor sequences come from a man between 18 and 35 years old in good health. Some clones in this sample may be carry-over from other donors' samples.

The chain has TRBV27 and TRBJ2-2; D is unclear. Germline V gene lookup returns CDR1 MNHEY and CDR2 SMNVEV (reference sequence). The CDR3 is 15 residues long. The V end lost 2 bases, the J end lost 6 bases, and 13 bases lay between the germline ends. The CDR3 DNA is TGTGCCAGCAGTTTAAGGCCCCGGACCGCCGGGGAGCTGTTTTTT. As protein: CASSLRPRTAGELFF.

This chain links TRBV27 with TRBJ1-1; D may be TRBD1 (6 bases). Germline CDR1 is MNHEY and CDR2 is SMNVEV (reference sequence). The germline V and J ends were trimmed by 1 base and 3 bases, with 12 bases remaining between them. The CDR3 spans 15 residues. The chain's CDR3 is CASSLLPQGYTEAFF. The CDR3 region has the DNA TGTGCCAGCAGTTTATTACCACAGGGATACACTGAAGCTTTCTTT.

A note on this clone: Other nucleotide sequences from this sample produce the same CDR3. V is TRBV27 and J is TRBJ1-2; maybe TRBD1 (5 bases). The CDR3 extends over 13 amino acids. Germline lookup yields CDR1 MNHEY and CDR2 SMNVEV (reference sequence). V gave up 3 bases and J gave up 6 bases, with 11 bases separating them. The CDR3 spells CASSLGQGDGYTF. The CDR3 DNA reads TGTGCCAGCAGTTTGGGGCAGGGAGATGGCTACACCTTC.

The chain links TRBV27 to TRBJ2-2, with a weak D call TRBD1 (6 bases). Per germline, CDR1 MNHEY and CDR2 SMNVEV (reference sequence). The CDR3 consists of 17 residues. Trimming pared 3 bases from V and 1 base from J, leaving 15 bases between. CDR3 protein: CASSLQRGNKNTGELFF. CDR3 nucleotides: TGTGCCAGCAGTTTGCAAAGGGGGAACAAGAACACCGGGGAGCTGTTTTTT.

DNA for the CDR3: TGTGCCAGCAGCTTCCCGGGCTATCGAGCTTTCTTT. The encoded protein is CASSFPGYRAFF. The J gene is TRBJ1-1, the V gene TRBV7-2; D is unresolved. This CDR3 is built from 12 residues. Germline V lookup: CDR1 SGHTA, CDR2 FQGNSA. V was trimmed by 3 bases and J by 10 bases, leaving 12 bases between them.

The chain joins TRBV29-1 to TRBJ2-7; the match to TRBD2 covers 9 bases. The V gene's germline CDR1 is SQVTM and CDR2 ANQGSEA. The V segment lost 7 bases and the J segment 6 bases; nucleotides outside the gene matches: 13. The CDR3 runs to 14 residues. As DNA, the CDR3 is TGCAGCGCGGAACGTGGGACTAGCAATGGCGAGCAGTACTTC. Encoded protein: CSAERGTSNGEQYF.

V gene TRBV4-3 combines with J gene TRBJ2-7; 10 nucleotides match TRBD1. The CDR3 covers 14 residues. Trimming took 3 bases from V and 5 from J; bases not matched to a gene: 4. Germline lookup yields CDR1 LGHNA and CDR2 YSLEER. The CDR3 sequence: CASSQGTGEDEQYF. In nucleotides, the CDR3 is TGCGCCAGCAGCCAGGGGACAGGGGAAGACGAGCAGTACTTC.

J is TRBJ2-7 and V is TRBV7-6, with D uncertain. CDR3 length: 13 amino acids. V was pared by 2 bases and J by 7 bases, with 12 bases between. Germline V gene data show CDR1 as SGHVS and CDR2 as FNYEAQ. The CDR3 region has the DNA TGTGCCAGCAGCTTATTTGGTGGGCCGGAGCAGTACTTC. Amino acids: CASSLFGGPEQYF.

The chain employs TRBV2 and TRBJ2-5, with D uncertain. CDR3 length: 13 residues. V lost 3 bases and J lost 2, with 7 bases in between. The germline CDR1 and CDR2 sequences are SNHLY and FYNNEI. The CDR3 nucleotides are TGTGCCAGCAGTGACTGGCAGCAAGAGACCCAGTACTTC. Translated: CASSDWQQETQYF.

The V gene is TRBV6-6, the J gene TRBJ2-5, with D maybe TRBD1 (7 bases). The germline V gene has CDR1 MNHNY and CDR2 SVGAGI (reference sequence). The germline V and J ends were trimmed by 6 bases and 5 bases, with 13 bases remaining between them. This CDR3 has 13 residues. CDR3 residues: CASRLAGGETQYF. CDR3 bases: TGTGCCAGCAGGCTGGCAGGGGGGGAGACCCAGTACTTC.

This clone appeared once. CDR3 sequence (DNA): TGTGCCAGCAGCCTTCCCCCTTCCTACGAGCAGTACTTC. The encoded protein is CASSLPPSYEQYF. The V gene is TRBV11-2, the J gene TRBJ2-7; D gene ambiguous. Trimming shortened V by 5 bases and J by 1 base, and 9 bases separated the two germline ends. This CDR3 has 13 residues. Germline V gene lookup returns CDR1 SGHAT and CDR2 FQNNGV.

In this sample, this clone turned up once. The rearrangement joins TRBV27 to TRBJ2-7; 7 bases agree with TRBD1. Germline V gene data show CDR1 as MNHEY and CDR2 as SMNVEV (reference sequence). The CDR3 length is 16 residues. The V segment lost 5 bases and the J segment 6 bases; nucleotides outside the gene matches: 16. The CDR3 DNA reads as TGTGCCAGCAGTCCTTATTCCACGACAGGGCGGAGCGAGCAGTACTTC. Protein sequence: CASSPYSTTGRSEQYF.

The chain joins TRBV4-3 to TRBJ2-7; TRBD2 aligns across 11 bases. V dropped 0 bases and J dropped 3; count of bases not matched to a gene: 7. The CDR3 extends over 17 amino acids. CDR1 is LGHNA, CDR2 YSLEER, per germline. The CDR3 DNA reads TGCGCCAGCAGCCAAGAGACTCTGACTAGCGGGATCTACGAGCAGTACTTC. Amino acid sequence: CASSQETLTSGIYEQYF.

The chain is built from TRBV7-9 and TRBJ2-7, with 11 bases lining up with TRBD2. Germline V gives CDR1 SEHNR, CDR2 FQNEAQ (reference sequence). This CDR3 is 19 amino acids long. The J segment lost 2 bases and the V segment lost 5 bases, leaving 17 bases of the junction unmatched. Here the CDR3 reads CASSETTGSTSGSPYEQYF. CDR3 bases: TGTGCCAGCAGCGAAACCACAGGGTCTACTAGCGGGAGTCCCTACGAGCAGTACTTC.

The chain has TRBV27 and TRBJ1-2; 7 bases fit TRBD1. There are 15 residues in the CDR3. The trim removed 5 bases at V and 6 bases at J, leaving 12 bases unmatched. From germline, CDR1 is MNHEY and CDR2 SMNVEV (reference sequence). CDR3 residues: CASSPTRGFSDGYTF. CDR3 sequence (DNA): TGTGCCAGCAGTCCAACCAGGGGGTTTTCGGATGGCTACACCTTC.

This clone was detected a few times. This CDR3 is CASSDPGIGYTF. CDR3 coding DNA: TGTGCCAGCAGTGACCCGGGGATCGGCTACACCTTC. This chain links TRBV2 with TRBJ1-2, with no clear D. Germline-derived CDR1 and CDR2 are SNHLY and FYNNEI. The CDR3 runs to 12 residues. Trimming removed 3 bases from V and 8 bases from J, with 10 bases in between. The full variable domain, its missing parts supplied by reference TRBV2 and TRBJ1-2, is EPEVTQTPSHQVTQMGQEVILRCVPISNHLYFYWYRQILGQKVEFLVSFYNNEISEKSEIFDDQFSVERPDGSNFTLKIRSTKLEDSAMYFCASSDPGIGYTFGSGTRLTVV.

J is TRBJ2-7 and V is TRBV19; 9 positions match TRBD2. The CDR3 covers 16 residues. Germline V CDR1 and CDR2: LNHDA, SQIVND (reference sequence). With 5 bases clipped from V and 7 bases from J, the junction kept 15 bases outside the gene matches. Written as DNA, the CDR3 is TGTGCCAGTAGTCCACGTGGTCTAGCGGGAAGGGGGGAGCAGTACTTC. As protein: CASSPRGLAGRGEQYF.

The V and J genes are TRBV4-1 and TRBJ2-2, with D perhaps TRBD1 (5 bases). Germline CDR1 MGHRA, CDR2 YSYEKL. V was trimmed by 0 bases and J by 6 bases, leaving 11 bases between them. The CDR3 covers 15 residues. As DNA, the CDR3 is TGCGCCAGCAGCCAAGATTTGGGGCGCCCCGGGGAGCTGTTTTTT. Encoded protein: CASSQDLGRPGELFF.